Given below is one T cell receptor (beta chain) in context. These data belong to a study of response to subunit inactivated influenza vaccine. The length of the CDR3 is 16 residues. CDR1 and CDR2 from the germline V gene are SGHVS and FQNEAQ. With V trimmed by 5 bases and J by 10 bases, 15 bases remained unmatched. MiXCR, run by TCRdb on the RT-PCR reads, gives a single entry per CDR3 protein. The repertoire holds about 570,000 distinct CDR3 sequences, over 9% seen once, with approximately 10% in the top ten. These data were also filed under a second study, of T cells expressing NK-cell markers. That report adds: UMI-tagged 5'RACE template switching yielded the TCR beta cDNA. Investigators obtained TCR beta repertoires from sorted CD3+CD56+NKG2C+, CD3+CD56+NKG2C- and CD3+CD56-NKG2C+ T cells. In several donors, dominant CD3+CD56+NKG2C+ clones formed roughly 1.0-7.5% of CD8+ cells.

Specimen: PBMCs from blood, collected on the day of vaccination. The J gene is TRBJ2-1, the V gene TRBV7-8; 9 bases align to TRBD2. This sequence was found in a man between 45 and 60 years old who received an inactivated influenza vaccine. CDR3 in DNA: TGTGCCAGCAGCCCCCAATGGGGCGGGAGGGCCCAGGAGCAGTTCTTC. As protein: CASSPQWGGRAQEQFF.